Listed here are 29 T cell receptor beta chains from one sample, sequenced in a study of memory CD4+ T cells and cytomegalovirus serostatus. Assay: immunoSEQ multiplex PCR; the TCRdb copy retains only in-frame clones and omits some. The sample has 80,000 or so clones, just under 80% seen once; the top ten hold about 2.5%. The sort gate was single viable CD3+CD4+CD8-CD45RO+ cells for memory CD4+ T cells. Sequencing was performed on memory CD4+ T cells from blood. These receptor sequences come from an adult in good health and CMV-seropositive.

This rearrangement joins TRBV15 to TRBJ2-1; D perhaps matches TRBD2 (6 bases). The CDR3 is 15 residues long. Germline V lookup: CDR1 LNHNV, CDR2 YYDKDF (reference sequence). With 0 bases removed from V and 10 bases from J, the gap between germline ends came to 16 bases. For the CDR3, the DNA is TGTGCCACCAGCAGAGACAACCCGGGAGAAGGGGAGCAGTTCTTC. Protein product: CATSRDNPGEGEQFF. Drawing the rest from reference TRBV15 and TRBJ2-1, the complete variable domain is DAMVIQNPRYQVTQFGKPVTLSCSQTLNHNVMYWYQQKSSQAPKLLFHYYDKDFNNEADTPDNFQSRRPNTSFCFLDIRSPGLGDTAMYLCATSRDNPGEGEQFFGPGTRLTVL.

CDR3 bases: TGTGCCTGGAGTGTCGGCGGGATCGGGGAGCTGTTTTTT. It specifies CAWSVGGIGELFF. V is TRBV30 and J is TRBJ2-2; weak D call: TRBD2 (6 bases). The length of the CDR3 is 13 residues. V was trimmed by 0 bases and J by 7 bases, leaving 9 bases between them. Germline assignment: CDR1 GTSNPN and CDR2 SVGIG (reference sequence).

The count of this clone is one. The rearrangement joins TRBV7-9 to TRBJ2-2, with TRBD1 as a possible D gene (6 bases). CDR1 is SEHNR and CDR2 is FQNEAQ in the germline V gene (reference sequence). This CDR3 has 16 residues. Between the trimmed V and J ends, which lost 5 bases and 5 bases, there was a span of 18 bases. CDR3 nucleotides: TGTGCCAGCAGCCGATATACAGGGTCAGGAACCGGGGAGCTGTTTTTT. Encoded protein: CASSRYTGSGTGELFF.

The rearrangement uses TRBV2 and TRBJ1-1; 9 nucleotides agree with TRBD1. The trim removed 6 bases at V and 5 bases at J, leaving 4 bases unmatched. Germline V gene data show CDR1 as SNHLY and CDR2 as FYNNEI. The CDR3 contains 13 residues. The CDR3 here is CASRADRGTEAFF. CDR3 DNA sequence: TGTGCCAGCAGAGCGGACAGGGGTACTGAAGCTTTCTTT.

The rearrangement uses TRBV19 and TRBJ1-1, with TRBD1 identical over 8 bases. CDR3 length equals 16 residues. The V segment lost 1 base and the J segment 8 bases; nucleotides outside the gene matches: 12. Germline V gives CDR1 LNHDA, CDR2 SQIVND (reference sequence). The DNA for the CDR3 is TGTGCCAGTAGTATAGCCCAGGGACAGGCTGTGTACGAAGCTTTCTTT. This translates into CASSIAQGQAVYEAFF.

The genes are TRBV11-3 and TRBJ1-1; no reliable D call. The V end was cut by 3 bases, the J end by 0 bases, with 8 bases between. Germline V gene data show CDR1 as SGHNT and CDR2 as YENEEA. The CDR3 totals 14 residues. The CDR3 spells CASSLGGLNTEAFF. The CDR3, as DNA: TGTGCCAGCAGCTTGGGAGGTTTGAACACTGAAGCTTTCTTT.

The chain recombines TRBV28 with TRBJ1-5; D gene ambiguous. The germline V gene has CDR1 MDHEN and CDR2 SYDVKM. There are 14 residues in the CDR3. The V and J ends lost 2 bases and 3 bases respectively, with 8 bases between them. The CDR3 nucleotides read TGTGCCAGCAGTTTACCCGAGGACAATCAGCCCCAGCATTTT. Its protein product is CASSLPEDNQPQHF.

The rearrangement uses TRBV14 and TRBJ2-5; TRBD2 matches at 8 bases. J was trimmed by 1 base and V by 4 bases; bases with no gene match: 8. Germline CDR1 SGHDN, CDR2 FVKESK. CDR3 length: 16 residues. The CDR3 reads CASSPLAGGLQETQYF. CDR3 coding DNA: TGTGCCAGCAGCCCTCTTGCGGGGGGCCTCCAAGAGACCCAGTACTTC.

The genes are TRBV10-1 and TRBJ2-3; 10 bases match TRBD1. CDR1 is WNHNN and CDR2 is SYGVQD in the germline V gene (reference sequence). Unmatched junction bases numbered 4, after V lost 6 bases and J lost 1 base. The CDR3 contains 15 residues. CDR3 region: CASSPGTGGTDTQYF. The DNA for the CDR3 is TGCGCCAGCAGCCCCGGGACAGGGGGCACAGATACGCAGTATTTT.

The chain is built from TRBV4-2 and TRBJ1-1, with 7 bases lining up with TRBD1. Germline V CDR1 and CDR2: LGHNA, YNFKEQ. The CDR3 is 13 residues long. With 2 bases clipped from V and 7 bases from J, the junction kept 4 bases outside the gene matches. The CDR3 reads CASSQLPGGEAFF. In DNA form, the CDR3 reads TGTGCCAGCAGCCAACTCCCAGGGGGTGAAGCTTTCTTT.

CDR3 DNA: TGCGCCAGCAGCCGGGACGGCGGGGAGGGTAGTGCCCAGCATTTT. Protein product: CASSRDGGEGSAQHF. The chain has TRBV5-1 and TRBJ1-5; D may be TRBD1 (5 bases). The CDR3 runs to 15 residues. Trimming removed 4 bases from V and 11 bases from J, with 22 bases in between. Germline lookup yields CDR1 SGHRS and CDR2 YFSETQ.

This clone showed up just a few times. This chain links TRBV7-2 with TRBJ1-2; D gene ambiguous. Germline V gene sequence: CDR1 SGHTA, CDR2 FQGNSA. V lost 0 bases and J 2 bases, leaving 10 bases between the germline ends. This CDR3 region has 15 residues. CDR3 coding DNA: TGTGCCAGCAGCTTAGCGGCTGGAAGCAACTATGGCTACACCTTC. It translates to CASSLAAGSNYGYTF.

This chain joins TRBV28 and TRBJ2-7; D not certain. Trimming stripped 2 bases from V and 3 bases from J, with 5 bases between. The CDR3 length is 12 residues. Looked up from germline, CDR1 is MDHEN and CDR2 is SYDVKM. The CDR3 spells CASSLNSYEQYF. The CDR3 bases are TGTGCCAGCAGTTTAAACAGCTACGAGCAGTACTTC.

This clone occurred a few times. V gene TRBV2 combines with J gene TRBJ1-5; 7 nucleotides align to TRBD1. The CDR3 is 13 amino acids. After removal of 7 bases from V and 7 bases from J, the junction contained 7 bases not matched to a gene. From germline, CDR1 is SNHLY and CDR2 FYNNEI. The CDR3 DNA sequence: TGTGCCAGCAACCTAGGGGGCAGGCAGCCCCAGCATTTT. Protein sequence: CASNLGGRQPQHF.

The CDR3 here is CAISLGQGGGNTIYF. In DNA form, the CDR3 reads TGTGCCATCAGCCTAGGACAGGGTGGAGGAAACACCATATATTTT. V usage is TRBV10-3 and J usage is TRBJ1-3; 8 bases line up with TRBD1. In germline, CDR1 is ENHRY, CDR2 SYGVKD. V lost 6 bases to trimming and J lost 4 bases; unmatched junction nucleotides: 8. This CDR3 is built from 15 residues.

V is TRBV30 and J is TRBJ2-1, with 9 bases that match TRBD2. CDR1 and CDR2 (germline): GTSNPN, SVGIG (reference sequence). This CDR3 has 12 amino acids. V was pared by 3 bases and J by 10 bases, with 4 bases of the junction left unmatched. The CDR3 protein is CAWSASGREQFF. CDR3 nucleotides: TGTGCCTGGAGCGCCAGCGGGAGGGAGCAGTTCTTC.

The gene calls are TRBV28 and TRBJ2-6; possibly TRBD1 or TRBD2 for D (6 bases each). This CDR3 spans 18 amino acids. Germline V gene data show CDR1 as MDHEN and CDR2 as SYDVKM. Trimming removed 2 bases at V and 3 bases at J, with 17 bases between. DNA of the CDR3: TGTGCCAGCAGTTTAGTTGGGGGGCGCGGATTTGGGGCCAACGTCCTGACTTTC. As protein: CASSLVGGRGFGANVLTF. The full variable domain, with the rest looked up from reference TRBV28 and TRBJ2-6, is DVKVTQSSRYLVKRTGEKVFLECVQDMDHENMFWYRQDPGLGLRLIYFSYDVKMKEKGDIPEGYSVSREKKERFSLILESASTNQTSMYLCASSLVGGRGFGANVLTFGAGSRLTVL.

The V gene is TRBV11-3, the J gene TRBJ1-1; D perhaps matches TRBD1 (5 bases). Germline CDR1 and CDR2: SGHNT and YENEEA. V was pared by 0 bases and J by 4 bases, with 9 bases between. The CDR3 sequence is 14 residues long. CDR3 in amino acids: CASSLESGSTEAFF. The DNA of the CDR3 is TGTGCCAGCAGCTTAGAGTCAGGGAGCACTGAAGCTTTCTTT.

The gene calls are TRBV4-1 and TRBJ1-2, with D unclear. CDR3 length equals 14 residues. The germline V gene has CDR1 MGHRA and CDR2 YSYEKL. The V and J ends lost 0 bases and 5 bases respectively, with 10 bases between them. CDR3 protein: CASSQENSLYGYTF. Written as DNA, the CDR3 is TGCGCCAGCAGCCAAGAGAACAGTTTATATGGCTACACCTTC.

This clone has a handful of counts. The chain joins TRBV6-6 to TRBJ2-7, with 10 bases matching TRBD1. V lost 5 bases to trimming and J lost 5 bases; unmatched junction nucleotides: 9. The CDR3 is 15 residues long. The germline V gene has CDR1 MNHNY and CDR2 SVGAGI (reference sequence). CDR3 protein: CASSNFDRGRHEQYV. In DNA form, the CDR3 reads TGTGCCAGCAGTAACTTTGACAGGGGGCGTCACGAGCAGTACGTC.

V is TRBV6-6 and J is TRBJ2-3, with D unclear. Germline V gene sequence: CDR1 MNHNY, CDR2 SVGAGI (reference sequence). The CDR3 is made up of 11 amino acids. Trimming left V 5 bases short and J 2 bases short, with 2 bases between. CDR3 DNA: TGTGCCAGCAGTGACACAGATACGCAGTATTTT. This translates into CASSDTDTQYF.

This chain uses TRBV11-2 with TRBJ2-3, with D possibly matching TRBD1 (6 bases). Trimming stripped 5 bases from V and 0 bases from J, with 15 bases between. Looked up from germline, CDR1 is SGHAT and CDR2 is FQNNGV. The CDR3 length is 16 residues. Here the CDR3 reads CASSAFRGQSTDTQYF. The CDR3 DNA reads as TGTGCCAGCAGCGCCTTCCGAGGACAGAGCACAGATACGCAGTATTTT.

The chain is built from TRBV19 and TRBJ2-2, with D tentatively TRBD1 or TRBD2 (5 bases each). Trimming removed 11 bases at V and 1 base at J, with 5 bases between. The CDR3 is made up of 11 amino acids. Germline lookup yields CDR1 LNHDA and CDR2 SQIVND (reference sequence). The CDR3 nucleotides are TGTGCCGGGGGGAACACCGGGGAGCTGTTTTTT. It yields the protein CAGGNTGELFF.

The chain joins TRBV30 to TRBJ2-7; D tentatively reads TRBD1 or TRBD2 (5 bases each). CDR3 length: 15 amino acids. Germline lookup yields CDR1 GTSNPN and CDR2 SVGIG (reference sequence). The V end lost 1 base, the J end lost 2 bases, and 15 bases lay between the germline ends. The CDR3 is CAWSGPTGPPYEQYF. CDR3 in DNA: TGTGCCTGGAGTGGACCCACGGGGCCCCCCTACGAGCAGTACTTC.

The chain joins TRBV2 to TRBJ1-1; D is possibly TRBD1 (5 bases). Germline V gives CDR1 SNHLY, CDR2 FYNNEI. This CDR3 is built from 13 residues. Trimming pared 7 bases from V and 9 bases from J, leaving 18 bases between. The CDR3 reads CASTLSLAGQAFF. For the CDR3, the DNA is TGTGCCAGCACCCTTAGCCTAGCGGGACAAGCTTTCTTT.

CDR3 loop: CASSQNLAYQETQYF. CDR3 DNA: TGTGCCAGCAGCCAAAACCTGGCATACCAAGAGACCCAGTACTTC. The V and J genes are TRBV7-2 and TRBJ2-5; no definite D call. The CDR3 covers 15 residues. The germline V and J ends were trimmed by 5 bases and 0 bases, with 13 bases remaining between them. Germline V lookup: CDR1 SGHTA, CDR2 FQGNSA.

CDR3 nucleotide sequence: TGCGCCAGCAGTGAGTGGCAGACCTATGGCTACACCTTC. It specifies CASSEWQTYGYTF. The chain couples TRBV10-1 to TRBJ1-2; D unclear. The V gene's germline CDR1 is WNHNN and CDR2 SYGVQD (reference sequence). Trimming shortened V by 1 base and J by 4 bases, and 7 bases separated the two germline ends. The CDR3 consists of 13 residues.

J is TRBJ1-1 and V is TRBV6-5; D remains ambiguous. Trimming shortened V by 5 bases and J by 7 bases, and 17 bases separated the two germline ends. CDR3 length equals 14 residues. Germline CDR1 MNHEY, CDR2 SVGAGI. CDR3 nucleotide sequence: TGTGCCAGCAGTCCCGAATCGGGTTTTGATGAAGCTTTCTTT. It translates to CASSPESGFDEAFF.

This clone was observed a single time. V usage is TRBV2 and J usage is TRBJ2-2, with 10 bases that match TRBD2. The CDR3 has 13 amino acids. The V segment lost 6 bases and the J segment 6 bases; nucleotides outside the gene matches: 1. Germline loops: CDR1 SNHLY, CDR2 FYNNEI. The CDR3 loop reads CASRSGGAGELFF. As DNA, the CDR3 is TGTGCCAGCAGGAGCGGGGGGGCCGGGGAGCTGTTTTTT.